This T cell receptor beta chain derives from a study of shared T cell receptors in the human thymus. TCRdb keeps only in-frame clones here, not all; method: immunoSEQ multiplex PCR. This sample carries 700,000 to 750,000 clones, 70% to 90% of them seen once, and the ten largest clones take about 0.011%. This CDR3 is built from 15 residues. V lost 6 bases and J 6 bases, leaving 20 bases between the germline ends. CDR1 and CDR2 (germline): LNHDA, SQIVND (reference sequence). These data also featured in a second study, about human thymus T cells. This second study notes: Donor material was obtained from healthy Finnish infants undergoing corrective surgery for congenital heart defects. Thymus specimens were resections from corrective heart surgery. The authors found apparently biased V and J gene usage in thymic and blood repertoires. Related studies noted strongly shared thymic repertoires across unrelated people.

The sequence came from a girl under two years old with a congenital heart defect. This chain connects TRBV19 to TRBJ1-1, with D maybe TRBD1 (6 bases). The sequenced sample consisted of thymocytes. The CDR3 bases are TGTGCCAGTAGCCGGCTCCGGACAGCCAGGCCTGAAGCTTTCTTT. It encodes CASSRLRTARPEAFF.